This T cell receptor beta chain was identified during a study of cytomegalovirus exposure and HLA in healthy donors. A remark on this clone: No antigen is known for it.

PCR involved 60 Vbeta and 13 Jbeta primers. The table came from immunoSEQ multiplex PCR; TCRdb's copy has only in-frame clones and leaves some out. The repertoire holds around 140,000 clones, with 75% as singletons. Germline CDR1 and CDR2: SGHRS and YFSETQ. The CDR3 runs 14 residues. Losses at the gene ends were 2 bases for V and 5 bases for J; bases not matched to a gene: 5. Whole-study results and caveats: An analysis that came later showed most CMV-associated TCR beta chains appearing HLA-restricted. Three of the chains that were CMV-associated were confirmed in vitro to be specific for CMV antigens. Relative to the approximately 700-donor mean, N-insertions were reportedly fewer in an Asian-associated ancestry cluster in a later analysis.

The sequencing sample was made of PBMCs. The chain joins TRBV5-1 to TRBJ2-7; 9 bases agree with TRBD1. The source of this sequence is a man aged 30-40 years in good health and CMV-seronegative. The CDR3 region has the DNA TGCGCCAGCAGCTTACCGGGACAGGGCCACGAGCAGTACTTC. Amino acids: CASSLPGQGHEQYF.